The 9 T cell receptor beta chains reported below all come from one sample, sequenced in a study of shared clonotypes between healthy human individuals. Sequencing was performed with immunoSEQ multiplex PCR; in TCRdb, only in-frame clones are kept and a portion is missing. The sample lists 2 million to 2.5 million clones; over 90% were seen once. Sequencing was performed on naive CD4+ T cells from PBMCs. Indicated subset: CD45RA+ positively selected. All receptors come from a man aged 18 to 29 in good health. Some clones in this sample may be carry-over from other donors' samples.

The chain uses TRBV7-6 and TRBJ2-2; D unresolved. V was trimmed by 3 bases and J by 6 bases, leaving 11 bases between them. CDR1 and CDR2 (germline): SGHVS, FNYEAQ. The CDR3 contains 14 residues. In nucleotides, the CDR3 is TGTGCCAGCAGCTTTCCCAGTGGCCCCGGGGAGCTGTTTTTT. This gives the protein CASSFPSGPGELFF.

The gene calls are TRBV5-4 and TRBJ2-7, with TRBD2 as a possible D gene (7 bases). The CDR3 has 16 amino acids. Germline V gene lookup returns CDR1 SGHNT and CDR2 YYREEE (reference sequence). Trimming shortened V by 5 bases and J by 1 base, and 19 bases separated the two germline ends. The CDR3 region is CASRLGGASGSYEQYF. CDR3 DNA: TGTGCCAGCAGACTCGGGGGCGCTAGCGGTTCCTACGAGCAGTACTTC.

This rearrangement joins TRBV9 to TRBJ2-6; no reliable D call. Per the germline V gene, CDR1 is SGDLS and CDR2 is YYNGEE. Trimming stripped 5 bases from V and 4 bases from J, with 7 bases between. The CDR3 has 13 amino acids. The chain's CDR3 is CASRQNGANVLTF. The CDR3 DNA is TGTGCCAGCAGACAGAACGGGGCCAACGTCCTGACTTTC. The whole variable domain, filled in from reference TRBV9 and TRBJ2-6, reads DSGVTQTPKHLITATGQRVTLRCSPRSGDLSVYWYQQSLDQGLQFLIQYYNGEERAKGNILERFSAQQFPDLHSELNLSSLELGDSALYFCASRQNGANVLTFGAGSRLTVL.

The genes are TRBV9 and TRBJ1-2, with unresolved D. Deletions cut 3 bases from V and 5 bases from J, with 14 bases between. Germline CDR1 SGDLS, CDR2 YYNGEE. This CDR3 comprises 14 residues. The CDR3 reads CASSGMRGLYGYTF. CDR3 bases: TGTGCCAGCAGCGGAATGAGAGGGTTATATGGCTACACCTTC.

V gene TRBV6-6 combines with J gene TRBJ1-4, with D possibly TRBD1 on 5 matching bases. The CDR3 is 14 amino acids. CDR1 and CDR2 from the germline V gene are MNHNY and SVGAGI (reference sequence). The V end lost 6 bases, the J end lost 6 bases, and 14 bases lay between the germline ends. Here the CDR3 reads CASSRVGVDEKLFF. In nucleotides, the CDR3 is TGTGCCAGCAGCCGAGTGGGGGTGGATGAAAAACTGTTTTTT.

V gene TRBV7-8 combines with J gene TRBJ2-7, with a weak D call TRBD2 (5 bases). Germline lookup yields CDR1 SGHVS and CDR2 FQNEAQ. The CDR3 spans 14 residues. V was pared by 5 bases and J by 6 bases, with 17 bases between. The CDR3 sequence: CASSPGGPLSEQYF. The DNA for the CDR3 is TGTGCCAGCAGCCCTGGCGGGCCGCTTTCCGAGCAGTACTTC.

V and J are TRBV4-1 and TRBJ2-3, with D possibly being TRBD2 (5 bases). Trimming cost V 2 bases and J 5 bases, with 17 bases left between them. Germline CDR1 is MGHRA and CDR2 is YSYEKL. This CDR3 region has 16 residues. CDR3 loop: CASSQLGVDLGDTQYF. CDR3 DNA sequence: TGCGCCAGCAGCCAATTGGGAGTTGATTTAGGAGATACGCAGTATTTT.

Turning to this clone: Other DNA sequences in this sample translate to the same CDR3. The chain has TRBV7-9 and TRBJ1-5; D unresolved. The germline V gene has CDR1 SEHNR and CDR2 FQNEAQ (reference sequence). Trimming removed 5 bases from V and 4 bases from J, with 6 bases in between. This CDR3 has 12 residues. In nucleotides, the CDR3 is TGTGCCAGCAGCCCGGGGAATCAGCCCCAGCATTTT. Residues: CASSPGNQPQHF.

The CDR3 bases are TGTGCCAGCAGTACCTACCTAGAGGGGCAAGAGACCCAGTACTTC. It translates to CASSTYLEGQETQYF. This chain uses TRBV28 with TRBJ2-5, with D perhaps assigned TRBD1 or TRBD2 (5 bases each). V was trimmed by 5 bases and J by 2 bases, leaving 15 bases between them. The CDR3 loop spans 15 amino acids. Germline lookup yields CDR1 MDHEN and CDR2 SYDVKM. The whole variable domain, filled in from reference TRBV28 and TRBJ2-5, reads DVKVTQSSRYLVKRTGEKVFLECVQDMDHENMFWYRQDPGLGLRLIYFSYDVKMKEKGDIPEGYSVSREKKERFSLILESASTNQTSMYLCASSTYLEGQETQYFGPGTRLLVL.